This TCR beta chain came from a study of T cells after yellow fever vaccination. About the research overall: Fractions of limited cellularity were prepared by means of SMART-Seq v4 Ultra Low Input. The study, taken as a whole, reports: Reappearance after the booster was observed for most primary-vaccination clones (about 97% CD4, roughly 90% CD8).

The V end lost 1 base, the J end lost 7 bases, and 13 bases lay between the germline ends. CDR1 is KGHDR and CDR2 is SFDVKD in the germline V gene. This CDR3 is built from 15 residues. This clonotype has more than one count but fewer than ten. Antigen unknown. Template switching by 5'RACE produced TCR cDNA, adding a universal primer site and UMIs. TCRdb called the 5' RACE reads again in MiXCR, with one record for every CDR3 protein. Among hundreds of thousands of distinct CDR3 sequences listed, about 12% were seen once. The material sequenced was PBMCs, taken on the day of the yellow fever booster vaccination. The chain uses TRBV24-1 and TRBJ2-1; D is perhaps TRBD2 (5 bases). This receptor was obtained from a young man who received the YFV17D yellow fever vaccine. CDR3 loop: CATSDLSTGKNEQFF. The CDR3 nucleotides read TGTGCCACCAGTGATTTATCCACGGGAAAAAATGAGCAGTTCTTC.